This TCR beta chain was found in a study of molecular identifiers for immune sequencing clone quantification. Overall study context: Replicate experiments took RNA from about 20,000 or 100,000 naive CD8 cells, divided it five ways and sequenced four.

The CDR3 contains 15 residues. The germline V gene has CDR1 MNHEY and CDR2 SVGAGI. The ends were cut back, 3 bases at V and 1 base at J, with 7 bases in the middle. In preparing bulk TCR libraries, previously described methods and listed TCR primers were used. TCRdb redid the calling of the PCR reads with MiXCR, one entry per CDR3 protein. The sample holds 62,000 or so distinct CDR3 sequences, around 18% seen once. This clonotype was seen repeatedly, ten times or more. Its antigen is currently unknown. Isolation of naive CD8 T cells was achieved by sorting on a CD8+CD4-CCR7+CD45RA+ phenotype. Findings and limits, study-wide: Clones that exceeded 20 RNA copies held over 98% of effector molecules, yet under 1% in naive cells.

The sample consisted of naive CD8+ T cells from blood, with Jurkat cell RNA spiked in. Subset described: FACS-sorted CD8+CD4-CCR7+CD45RA+ naive T cells. The origin of this receptor is a human donor in good health. Some libraries in this study had Jurkat cell RNA spiked in. The V and J genes are TRBV6-5 and TRBJ2-6; D unresolved. CDR3 in DNA: TGTGCCAGCAGTTATTTCGATTCTGGGGCCAACGTCCTGACTTTC. This gives the protein CASSYFDSGANVLTF.